The rows below give T cell receptor beta chains drawn from one sample of a study of CD8 T cells in Susac syndrome. Each CDR3 protein gets one entry after TCRdb re-called the immunoSEQ multiplex PCR reads with MiXCR. The sample lists about 180,000 distinct CDR3 sequences, approximately 94% occurring once. What was sequenced was CD4+ T cells from PBMCs. These TCRs come from a human donor with Susac syndrome. Both conserved end residues are part of each CDR3. A D gene is named only where the DNA matches it firmly. Expanded clones are given a class, and other clones once, few, many or no size at all.

CDR3nt: TGTGCCAGCAGTTCAGATAGCGGGGGCCGCACCGGGGAGCTGTTTTTT
CDR3aa: CASSSDSGGRTGELFF
d_gene: TRBD2
j_gene: TRBJ2-2
v_gene: TRBV7-8
abundance: NA

CDR3nt: TGTGCCAGCAGTGAAGGGTTTTATGGCTACACCTTC
CDR3aa: CASSEGFYGYTF
d_gene: NA
j_gene: TRBJ1-2
v_gene: TRBV6-1
abundance: NA

CDR3nt: TGCGCCAGCAGCTTGGGATCGGCAGGGGAGGCTTTCTTT
CDR3aa: CASSLGSAGEAFF
d_gene: NA
j_gene: TRBJ1-1
v_gene: TRBV5-1
abundance: NA

CDR3nt: TGTGCCAGCCTCCTGGGACAGGGGCGCGAGCAGTACTTC
CDR3aa: CASLLGQGREQYF
d_gene: TRBD1
j_gene: TRBJ2-7
v_gene: TRBV25-1
abundance: NA

CDR3nt: TGTGCCAGCAGCTCTTCCTTTGACGGAGGCTACACCTTC
CDR3aa: CASSSSFDGGYTF
d_gene: NA
j_gene: TRBJ1-2
v_gene: TRBV5-4
abundance: NA

CDR3nt: TGTGCCAGCGATCGTTTAGGCGGGGCGAACACTGAAGCTTTCTTT
CDR3aa: CASDRLGGANTEAFF
d_gene: NA
j_gene: TRBJ1-1
v_gene: TRBV12-3/TRBV12-4
abundance: NA

CDR3nt: TGTGCCAGCAGTGAAGCCGTAGTCGGCTACACCTTC
CDR3aa: CASSEAVVGYTF
d_gene: NA
j_gene: TRBJ1-2
v_gene: TRBV6-1
abundance: NA

CDR3nt: TGCGCCAGCAGCGTACAGGGAAACGGATATGACACTGAAGCTTTCTTT
CDR3aa: CASSVQGNGYDTEAFF
d_gene: NA
j_gene: TRBJ1-1
v_gene: TRBV5-1
abundance: NA

CDR3nt: TGTGCCAGCAGCCTACGATCGGGAATCCGAGATACGCAGTATTTT
CDR3aa: CASSLRSGIRDTQYF
d_gene: NA
j_gene: TRBJ2-3
v_gene: TRBV7-2
abundance: NA

CDR3nt: TGTGCCTGGAGTTCGGGGCCGAACACTGAAGCTTTCTTT
CDR3aa: CAWSSGPNTEAFF
d_gene: NA
j_gene: TRBJ1-1
v_gene: TRBV30
abundance: NA

CDR3nt: TGCAGTGCTAGAAAAGTCGGGGCACCGAATCAGCCCCAGCATTTT
CDR3aa: CSARKVGAPNQPQHF
d_gene: NA
j_gene: TRBJ1-5
v_gene: TRBV20-1
abundance: NA

CDR3nt: TGCAGCGTTGGCCGGCTAAACTATGGCTACACCTTC
CDR3aa: CSVGRLNYGYTF
d_gene: NA
j_gene: TRBJ1-2
v_gene: TRBV29-1
abundance: NA

CDR3nt: TGTGCCAGTAGCGCCTCCTCCCGGGACAGTGGGGCCAACGTCCTGACTTTC
CDR3aa: CASSASSRDSGANVLTF
d_gene: TRBD1
j_gene: TRBJ2-6
v_gene: TRBV19
abundance: NA

CDR3nt: TGTGCCAGCACCCAAGGGCGGTTAGATACGCAGTATTTT
CDR3aa: CASTQGRLDTQYF
d_gene: NA
j_gene: TRBJ2-3
v_gene: TRBV3-1
abundance: NA

CDR3nt: TGTGCCAGCAGTTTGGATCCGGGAGGCAGCTATGGCTACACCTTC
CDR3aa: CASSLDPGGSYGYTF
d_gene: NA
j_gene: TRBJ1-2
v_gene: TRBV12-3/TRBV12-4
abundance: NA

CDR3nt: TGCAGTGCTAGAGACCCCCCGGGGAGGGGTTTTGGCTACACCTTC
CDR3aa: CSARDPPGRGFGYTF
d_gene: NA
j_gene: TRBJ1-2
v_gene: TRBV20-1
abundance: NA

CDR3nt: TGTGCCTGGAGTAGGGTCCTCAACACCGGGGAGCTGTTTTTT
CDR3aa: CAWSRVLNTGELFF
d_gene: NA
j_gene: TRBJ2-2
v_gene: TRBV30
abundance: NA

CDR3nt: TGTGCCAGCAACCCAACGGGGTCCTATGGCTACACCTTC
CDR3aa: CASNPTGSYGYTF
d_gene: NA
j_gene: TRBJ1-2
v_gene: TRBV5-6
abundance: NA

CDR3nt: TGTGCCAGCAGCCCTTCCCCGGGACGGAGCTACGAGCAGTACTTC
CDR3aa: CASSPSPGRSYEQYF
d_gene: NA
j_gene: TRBJ2-7
v_gene: TRBV6-2/TRBV6-3
abundance: NA

CDR3nt: TGTGCCAGCACCGGGACAGGGGACACCGGGGAGCTGTTTTTT
CDR3aa: CASTGTGDTGELFF
d_gene: TRBD1
j_gene: TRBJ2-2
v_gene: TRBV5-4
abundance: NA

CDR3nt: TGTGCCAGCAGTTGGGACACTGGAGAGACCCAGTACTTC
CDR3aa: CASSWDTGETQYF
d_gene: NA
j_gene: TRBJ2-5
v_gene: TRBV2
abundance: NA

CDR3nt: TGCAGTGCTAGAGGTGGGAGTTCCTACGAGCAGTACTTC
CDR3aa: CSARGGSSYEQYF
d_gene: NA
j_gene: TRBJ2-7
v_gene: TRBV20-1
abundance: once

CDR3nt: TGCAGTGCTAGAGATGCAGAAAGTGGTGAAAAACTGTTTTTT
CDR3aa: CSARDAESGEKLFF
d_gene: NA
j_gene: TRBJ1-4
v_gene: TRBV20-1
abundance: NA

CDR3nt: TGCAGTGCGGATTCAGGACAGGCACCCCATGGATACACCTTC
CDR3aa: CSADSGQAPHGYTF
d_gene: TRBD1
j_gene: TRBJ1-2
v_gene: TRBV20-1
abundance: NA

CDR3nt: TGTGCCAGCAGTTTATCCGACAGGGGTTCCCGGATATTAGACTACACCTTC
CDR3aa: CASSLSDRGSRILDYTF
d_gene: TRBD1
j_gene: TRBJ1-2
v_gene: TRBV27
abundance: NA

CDR3nt: TGTGCCAGCAGCCGAGGGGGGGGCCGCTACAATGAGCAGTTCTTC
CDR3aa: CASSRGGGRYNEQFF
d_gene: NA
j_gene: TRBJ2-1
v_gene: TRBV7-2
abundance: NA

CDR3nt: TGCAGTGCTAGAACGGGTCGTGCCTCCTACGAGCAGTACTTC
CDR3aa: CSARTGRASYEQYF
d_gene: NA
j_gene: TRBJ2-7
v_gene: TRBV20-1
abundance: once

CDR3nt: TGTGCCAGCAGCTTACAGGGCTCCCCTAACAATGAGCAGTTCTTC
CDR3aa: CASSLQGSPNNEQFF
d_gene: NA
j_gene: TRBJ2-1
v_gene: TRBV7-2
abundance: NA

CDR3nt: TGTGCCAGCAGCTTGAGGGTATCCTCTGGGGCCAACGTCCTGACTTTC
CDR3aa: CASSLRVSSGANVLTF
d_gene: NA
j_gene: TRBJ2-6
v_gene: TRBV5-6
abundance: NA

CDR3nt: TGTGCCAGCATTCCCGGGGCCAAAATGAACACTGAAGCTTTCTTT
CDR3aa: CASIPGAKMNTEAFF
d_gene: NA
j_gene: TRBJ1-1
v_gene: TRBV9
abundance: NA

CDR3nt: TGTGCCAGCAGCTTGGACAGGGTATACGAGCAGTACTTC
CDR3aa: CASSLDRVYEQYF
d_gene: TRBD1
j_gene: TRBJ2-7
v_gene: TRBV11-2
abundance: NA

CDR3nt: TGTGCCAGCAGTGAGGCGGCAGGGGATAGCAATCAGCCCCAGCATTTT
CDR3aa: CASSEAAGDSNQPQHF
d_gene: NA
j_gene: TRBJ1-5
v_gene: TRBV25-1
abundance: NA

CDR3nt: TGTGCCTGGAGTGTAGCAGGCCTGAGCTCCTACGAGCAGTACTTC
CDR3aa: CAWSVAGLSSYEQYF
d_gene: NA
j_gene: TRBJ2-7
v_gene: TRBV30
abundance: NA

CDR3nt: TGCGCCAGCCGGGCGGTCGAGACAGATACGCAGTATTTT
CDR3aa: CASRAVETDTQYF
d_gene: NA
j_gene: TRBJ2-3
v_gene: TRBV5-1
abundance: NA

CDR3nt: TGTGCCAGCAGCCCTGCCCCCCATGAGCAGTTCTTC
CDR3aa: CASSPAPHEQFF
d_gene: NA
j_gene: TRBJ2-1
v_gene: TRBV3-1
abundance: NA

CDR3nt: TGCAGTGCTAGAGATCGCCGCTCTAGGAACACTGAAGCTTTCTTT
CDR3aa: CSARDRRSRNTEAFF
d_gene: NA
j_gene: TRBJ1-1
v_gene: TRBV20-1
abundance: once

CDR3nt: TGCGCCAGCACTGAACAGGGGAACACTGAAGCTTTCTTT
CDR3aa: CASTEQGNTEAFF
d_gene: NA
j_gene: TRBJ1-1
v_gene: TRBV5-1
abundance: NA

CDR3nt: TGTGCCAGCAGCCCTAGCGGGGGGGCAGAGGGTGAGCAGTTCTTC
CDR3aa: CASSPSGGAEGEQFF
d_gene: TRBD2
j_gene: TRBJ2-1
v_gene: TRBV3-1
abundance: NA

CDR3nt: TGTGCCAGCAGTTCGTGGGTAGGGGGCTCCTACAATGAGCAGTTCTTC
CDR3aa: CASSSWVGGSYNEQFF
d_gene: NA
j_gene: TRBJ2-1
v_gene: TRBV6-2/TRBV6-3
abundance: NA

CDR3nt: TGTGCCAGCACCCAAACTCGGCGCGGGGTTAGCACAGATACGCAGTATTTT
CDR3aa: CASTQTRRGVSTDTQYF
d_gene: NA
j_gene: TRBJ2-3
v_gene: TRBV27
abundance: NA

CDR3nt: TGTGCCATCAGGGACAGAGAGAACACTGAAGCTTTCTTT
CDR3aa: CAIRDRENTEAFF
d_gene: NA
j_gene: TRBJ1-1
v_gene: TRBV10-3
abundance: NA

CDR3nt: TGCAGTGCTAGAGAGGCACAGGGCAGGCTAGATGAGCAGTTCTTC
CDR3aa: CSAREAQGRLDEQFF
d_gene: NA
j_gene: TRBJ2-1
v_gene: TRBV20-1
abundance: once

CDR3nt: TGTGCCAGCAGTGAAGAGGGTAGGGGGCGAAGCACTGAAGCTTTCTTT
CDR3aa: CASSEEGRGRSTEAFF
d_gene: TRBD1
j_gene: TRBJ1-1
v_gene: TRBV25-1
abundance: NA

CDR3nt: TGTGCCAGCAGTGTGGGGGGGTGGTCTGGGGCCAACGTCCTGACTTTC
CDR3aa: CASSVGGWSGANVLTF
d_gene: TRBD2
j_gene: TRBJ2-6
v_gene: TRBV2
abundance: once

CDR3nt: TGCAGTGCTAGTGGGAACTCGGCCACAGATACGCAGTATTTT
CDR3aa: CSASGNSATDTQYF
d_gene: NA
j_gene: TRBJ2-3
v_gene: TRBV20-1
abundance: NA

CDR3nt: TGTGCCATCAGTGAGTCGAGCATCTATGGCTACACCTTC
CDR3aa: CAISESSIYGYTF
d_gene: NA
j_gene: TRBJ1-2
v_gene: TRBV10-3
abundance: NA

CDR3nt: TGTGCCAGCAGCGTAGCCGGGACAGCCTCTGGAAACACCATATATTTT
CDR3aa: CASSVAGTASGNTIYF
d_gene: TRBD1
j_gene: TRBJ1-3
v_gene: TRBV9
abundance: NA

CDR3nt: TGCAGTGCTTCCCCCCTGGACAGGGCTCAGGATACGCAGTATTTT
CDR3aa: CSASPLDRAQDTQYF
d_gene: TRBD1
j_gene: TRBJ2-3
v_gene: TRBV20-1
abundance: NA

CDR3nt: TGTGCCAGCAGCTCAGGCGGGGCCTATGAAAAACTGTTTTTT
CDR3aa: CASSSGGAYEKLFF
d_gene: NA
j_gene: TRBJ1-4
v_gene: TRBV11-2
abundance: NA

CDR3nt: TGTGCCTGGCGGACAGGGGGCTCCTCCTACGAGCAGTACTTC
CDR3aa: CAWRTGGSSYEQYF
d_gene: TRBD1
j_gene: TRBJ2-7
v_gene: TRBV30
abundance: NA

CDR3nt: TGTGCCAGCAGTTTGAACTCACTAGTAGTAGATACGCAGTATTTT
CDR3aa: CASSLNSLVVDTQYF
d_gene: NA
j_gene: TRBJ2-3
v_gene: TRBV12-3/TRBV12-4
abundance: NA

CDR3nt: TGTGCCAGCAGACGAGGACAGGCAGAGCAGTACTTC
CDR3aa: CASRRGQAEQYF
d_gene: TRBD1
j_gene: TRBJ2-7
v_gene: TRBV6-5
abundance: NA

CDR3nt: TGCAGTGCTGGACAGGGGTCGGGGGAAAAACTGTTTTTT
CDR3aa: CSAGQGSGEKLFF
d_gene: TRBD1
j_gene: TRBJ1-4
v_gene: TRBV20-1
abundance: NA

CDR3nt: TGTGCCAGCTCACCCGCGAGGGGAAACACCATATATTTT
CDR3aa: CASSPARGNTIYF
d_gene: NA
j_gene: TRBJ1-3
v_gene: TRBV18
abundance: NA